This record concerns one T cell receptor (beta chain) sequence. The antigen remains unidentified. These data originate in a study of identical twins. Study results and limitations: When twins shared out-of-frame alpha sequences, those sequences had excess low generation probability. The models systematically underestimated how much out-of-frame TCR alpha was shared in monozygotic twins. While abundant cord blood beta clonotypes carried fewer insertions, memory repertoires showed no such pattern.

A single record per CDR3 protein comes from TCRdb applying MiXCR to the 5' RACE reads. The repertoire holds about 240,000 distinct CDR3 sequences, with about 10% as singletons. Each donor was a healthy Caucasian. Sequences were obtained from memory T cells sorted from blood. The source of this sequence is a man over 45 in good health.

The CDR3 nucleotides read TGTGCCAGCAGTCGCCCCGAGAACTATGGCTACACCTTC. Amino acid sequence: CASSRPENYGYTF. V usage is TRBV5-8 and J usage is TRBJ1-2; no reliable D call. The germline gives CDR1 SGHTS, CDR2 YDEGEE. The CDR3 runs to 13 residues. Trimming shortened V by 5 bases and J by 2 bases, and 10 bases separated the two germline ends.